Sequencing of this T cell receptor beta chain was carried out in a study of beta chain features in type 1 diabetes. The overall study: Healthy donors and patients showed comparable age, gender and cell yields.

Trimming shortened V by 1 base and J by 4 bases, and 7 bases separated the two germline ends. Germline loops: CDR1 SGHTA, CDR2 FQGNSA. This CDR3 comprises 14 residues. CD4+ cells of the naive, central memory, regulatory and stem cell-like memory types were sorted via CD45RO/CCR7/CD25/CD127/CD95/CD27. Purities over 95% were achieved in all sorted populations. Reverse transcription of all isolated RNA meant that expressed TCRB transcripts were sequenced. This table comes from immunoSEQ multiplex PCR, and its TCRdb copy is limited to in-frame clones, with some not included. The sample shows over 150,000 clones, less than 15% of them seen only once.

The chain carries TRBV7-2 and TRBJ1-4; TRBD1 is a possible D gene (6 bases). Sequencing input: central memory CD4+ T cells from blood. The source is a woman under 30 in good health. DNA of the CDR3: TGTGCCAGCAGCTTAGACAGGGTTAATGAAAAACTGTTTTTT. This codes for CASSLDRVNEKLFF.